These 29 T cell receptor beta chains came from one sample sequenced in a study of cytomegalovirus exposure and HLA in healthy donors. Primers for the PCR totalled 60 Vbeta and 13 Jbeta. Only in-frame clones appear in the TCRdb table, and some are missing; sequencing was by immunoSEQ multiplex PCR. The repertoire holds more than 85,000 clones, with 50% to 70% as singletons. Source material: PBMCs. The receptors were sampled from a human donor in good health.

This rearrangement joins TRBV18 to TRBJ2-7; 8 bases agree with TRBD2. The CDR3 consists of 13 residues. J was trimmed by 1 base and V by 4 bases; bases with no gene match: 0. Germline-derived CDR1 and CDR2 are KGHSH and LQKENI. Here the CDR3 DNA reads TGTGCCAGCTCACGACTAGCGTCCTACGAGCAGTACTTC. This encodes CASSRLASYEQYF.

The chain is built from TRBV4-1 and TRBJ2-7; TRBD1 matches 10 bases. V lost 5 bases and J lost 7; bases outside the gene matches: 8. CDR1 is MGHRA and CDR2 is YSYEKL in the germline V gene. The CDR3 totals 14 residues. CDR3 DNA: TGCGCCAGCAGCGTCGGACAGGGGGTTTGGGAGCAGTACTTC. Encoded protein: CASSVGQGVWEQYF.

This chain joins TRBV27 and TRBJ2-5; D may be TRBD1 (6 bases). Germline loops: CDR1 MNHEY, CDR2 SMNVEV (reference sequence). The V end lost 4 bases, the J end lost 12 bases, and 12 bases lay between the germline ends. The CDR3 consists of 11 residues. The CDR3 nucleotides read TGTGCCAGCAGTTCTCAGGGGTCGGAGTACTTC. Its protein product is CASSSQGSEYF.

The chain combines TRBV5-1 with TRBJ1-2; 7 bases agree with TRBD1. CDR1 is SGHRS, CDR2 YFSETQ, per germline. V lost 4 bases to trimming and J lost 2 bases; unmatched junction nucleotides: 2. The CDR3 runs to 13 residues. The CDR3 loop reads CASSVTGNYGYTF. The CDR3 bases are TGCGCCAGCAGCGTGACAGGGAACTATGGCTACACCTTC.

The chain recombines TRBV30 with TRBJ2-1; 15 bases are shared with TRBD2. The CDR3 loop spans 16 amino acids. Germline V gene lookup returns CDR1 GTSNPN and CDR2 SVGIG (reference sequence). J was trimmed by 9 bases and V by 0 bases; bases with no gene match: 6. DNA of the CDR3: TGTGCCTGGAGTGTTGGACTAGCGGGAGGGTGGGGTGAGCAGTTCTTC. This sequence encodes CAWSVGLAGGWGEQFF.

V usage is TRBV6-1 and J usage is TRBJ2-4; 9 bases line up with TRBD1. Germline values: CDR1 MNHNS, CDR2 SASEGT. V was clipped by 9 bases and J by 3 bases; unmatched bases: 6. CDR3 length equals 14 residues. In DNA form, the CDR3 reads TGTGCCAGTAAATGGGACAGGGTCAAAAACATTCAGTACTTC. Amino acid sequence: CASKWDRVKNIQYF.

The chain employs TRBV4-1 and TRBJ2-7; 7 nucleotides align to TRBD2. V was clipped by 0 bases and J by 6 bases; unmatched bases: 5. This CDR3 has 14 amino acids. The V gene's germline CDR1 is MGHRA and CDR2 YSYEKL. CDR3 sequence: CASSQDGGGGEQYF. CDR3 nucleotides: TGCGCCAGCAGCCAAGATGGGGGGGGTGGCGAGCAGTACTTC.

Written as DNA, the CDR3 is TGTGCCAGCAGCGTAGGCATTGGTGGTGGCAGAAACTACGAGCAGTACTTC. It is translated as CASSVGIGGGRNYEQYF. This rearrangement joins TRBV9 to TRBJ2-7; D is uncertain. Looked up from germline, CDR1 is SGDLS and CDR2 is YYNGEE. The V and J ends lost 0 bases and 3 bases respectively, with 19 bases between them. CDR3 length: 17 amino acids.

This chain connects TRBV28 to TRBJ1-5; D is unresolved. V shed 6 bases and J shed 7 bases, with 16 bases lying between them. From germline, CDR1 is MDHEN and CDR2 SYDVKM. The CDR3 is 14 amino acids. CDR3 nucleotide sequence: TGTGCCAGCAGCCGAAATGACATTGGCCAGCCCCAGCATTTT. Amino acids: CASSRNDIGQPQHF.

The chain is built from TRBV4-1 and TRBJ1-5; D is uncertain. V lost 5 bases and J 2 bases, leaving 13 bases between the germline ends. In germline, CDR1 is MGHRA, CDR2 YSYEKL. CDR3 size: 15 residues. The CDR3 sequence: CASSEGGWRNQPQHF. CDR3 nucleotide sequence: TGCGCCAGCAGCGAGGGAGGTTGGCGCAATCAGCCCCAGCATTTT.

V gene TRBV29-1 combines with J gene TRBJ2-4, with TRBD2 matching 12 bases. The length of the CDR3 is 15 residues. V lost 5 bases to trimming and J lost 6 bases; unmatched junction nucleotides: 8. The germline gives CDR1 SQVTM, CDR2 ANQGSEA. CDR3 nucleotide sequence: TGCAGCGTTCTTCTACTAGCGGGAGGCGTAAACATTCAGTACTTC. Amino acid sequence: CSVLLLAGGVNIQYF.

The J gene is TRBJ2-1, the V gene TRBV11-3; the match to TRBD1 covers 7 bases. Germline values: CDR1 SGHNT, CDR2 YENEEA. The CDR3 is 16 residues long. The V and J ends lost 5 bases and 7 bases, in that order; junction bases with no gene match: 14. CDR3 DNA: TGTGCCAGCAGCCCTCCCACTACAGGGGTCCGGAATGAGCAGTTCTTC. Its translation: CASSPPTTGVRNEQFF.

CDR3 amino acids: CASRSVGGLYNEQFF. The CDR3 DNA follows: TGTGCCAGCAGGAGTGTAGGGGGCCTATACAATGAGCAGTTCTTC. The chain couples TRBV28 to TRBJ2-1, with TRBD1 matching 7 bases. The ends lost 6 bases at V and 4 bases at J; junction bases unmatched: 9. The CDR3 covers 15 residues. Germline V lookup: CDR1 MDHEN, CDR2 SYDVKM.

The chain joins TRBV6-5 to TRBJ2-5; 9 nucleotides align to TRBD2. Trimming removed 7 bases from V and 7 bases from J; junction bases left unmatched: 10. The CDR3 has 14 residues. Germline CDR1 reads MNHEY; CDR2 reads SVGAGI. The CDR3 nucleotides read TGTGCCAGCAAGGGCGGGAGGGGGAGTATGACCCAGTACTTC. This encodes CASKGGRGSMTQYF.

The chain is built from TRBV5-1 and TRBJ2-5; 7 bases are shared with TRBD2. J was trimmed by 1 base and V by 4 bases; bases with no gene match: 7. Germline CDR1 and CDR2: SGHRS and YFSETQ. CDR3 length: 15 amino acids. The CDR3 DNA follows: TGCGCCAGCAGCCTCATAGCGGGCCTCCAAGAGACCCAGTACTTC. Translation: CASSLIAGLQETQYF.

The chain has TRBV5-6 and TRBJ1-1, with 7 bases fitting TRBD1. Germline values: CDR1 SGHDT, CDR2 YYEEEE. V was clipped by 0 bases and J by 2 bases; unmatched bases: 13. The CDR3 loop spans 18 amino acids. The CDR3 DNA is TGTGCCAGCAGCTTGGCGAGGGGACAGAGGAACACAAACACTGAAGCTTTCTTT. Its protein product is CASSLARGQRNTNTEAFF.

The chain has TRBV7-2 and TRBJ2-5, with 7 bases fitting TRBD2. The germline V gene has CDR1 SGHTA and CDR2 FQGNSA. This CDR3 is 18 amino acids long. The ends lost 2 bases at V and 7 bases at J; junction bases unmatched: 19. The CDR3 coding sequence is TGTGCCAGCAGCTTATCGTCTAGCGGAGGGGTTACACCGCGGACCCAGTACTTC. Translated: CASSLSSSGGVTPRTQYF.

The chain has TRBV10-1 and TRBJ2-2, with a tentative D call TRBD1 (5 bases). Germline V gives CDR1 WNHNN, CDR2 SYGVQD (reference sequence). The CDR3 is made up of 14 amino acids. V was cut by 0 bases and J by 5 bases, with 7 bases left in between. CDR3: CASSESRQTGELFF. In nucleotides, the CDR3 is TGCGCCAGCAGTGAGTCCCGACAGACCGGGGAGCTGTTTTTT.

The chain is built from TRBV7-6 and TRBJ2-5; 8 bases align to TRBD2. Per germline, CDR1 SGHVS and CDR2 FNYEAQ. The trim removed 5 bases at V and 5 bases at J, leaving 10 bases unmatched. This CDR3 region has 15 residues. The DNA of the CDR3 is TGTGCCAGCAGCCCTACTAGCGGTAGCAGTGAGACCCAGTACTTC. Protein: CASSPTSGSSETQYF.

This clone showed up just once. The rearrangement joins TRBV11-3 to TRBJ2-7, with D perhaps TRBD2 (5 bases). The CDR3 spans 16 residues. CDR1 SGHNT and CDR2 YENEEA come from the germline V gene. Trimming shortened V by 1 base and J by 4 bases, and 17 bases separated the two germline ends. CDR3 coding DNA: TGTGCCAGCAGCTTAGGATTTCGGCGGGCTAGTTACGAGCAGTACTTC. The encoded protein is CASSLGFRRASYEQYF.

The chain combines TRBV5-4 with TRBJ2-5, with 9 bases fitting TRBD1. This CDR3 is built from 15 residues. CDR1 is SGHNT, CDR2 YYREEE, per germline (reference sequence). V lost 3 bases, J lost 5 bases, and 8 bases stayed unmatched. The CDR3 coding sequence is TGTGCCAGCAGCTACGGACAGGGGCTTTCGGAGACCCAGTACTTC. Its translation is CASSYGQGLSETQYF. Full variable domain (rest looked up from reference TRBV5-4 and TRBJ2-5): ETGVTQSPTHLIKTRGQQVTLRCSSQSGHNTVSWYQQALGQGPQFIFQYYREEENGRGNFPPRFSGLQFPNYSSELNVNALELDDSALYLCASSYGQGLSETQYFGPGTRLLVL.

V and J are TRBV18 and TRBJ1-3, with D possibly being TRBD1 (6 bases). Trimming took off 3 bases at V and 0 bases at J, with 15 bases between the two ends. This CDR3 region has 17 residues. The V gene's germline CDR1 is KGHSH and CDR2 LQKENI. The chain's CDR3 is CASSPQYRVNSGNTIYF. The CDR3 DNA follows: TGTGCCAGCTCACCCCAATACAGGGTAAACTCTGGAAACACCATATATTTT.

Only a few counts were recorded for this clone. CDR3 sequence: CASSYSVGGGGHEQYF. In DNA, the CDR3 is TGTGCCAGCAGTTACTCGGTAGGGGGGGGCGGCCACGAGCAGTACTTC. J is TRBJ2-7 and V is TRBV6-5; maybe TRBD2 (7 bases). The V gene's germline CDR1 is MNHEY and CDR2 SVGAGI. The length of the CDR3 is 16 residues. V was shortened by 0 bases and J by 5 bases, with 17 bases between the two germline ends.

The chain has TRBV7-9 and TRBJ2-3, with TRBD2 identical over 7 bases. Germline V gives CDR1 SEHNR, CDR2 FQNEAQ (reference sequence). The V and J ends lost 5 bases and 5 bases, in that order; junction bases with no gene match: 7. The CDR3 spans 14 residues. The CDR3 reads CASSRVGGIDTQYF. The CDR3 DNA sequence: TGTGCCAGCAGCCGCGTCGGGGGGATAGATACGCAGTATTTT.

This chain links TRBV2 with TRBJ2-1; 12 positions agree with TRBD2. Per the germline V gene, CDR1 is SNHLY and CDR2 is FYNNEI. With V trimmed by 5 bases and J by 4 bases, 12 bases remained unmatched. There are 18 residues in the CDR3. The CDR3 nucleotides read TGTGCCAGCAGTAAGACTAGCGGGAGAGGGGGGGCTTACAATGAGCAGTTCTTC. This codes for CASSKTSGRGGAYNEQFF.

The chain carries TRBV19 and TRBJ2-7; 7 positions match TRBD2. CDR3 length equals 15 residues. CDR1 is LNHDA, CDR2 SQIVND, per germline (reference sequence). Trimming at V came to 7 bases and at J to 2 bases, leaving 11 bases not matched to a gene. In nucleotides, the CDR3 is TGTGCCAGTATGGGGGGTGTGGGAGGGACCTACGAGCAGTACTTC. Translation: CASMGGVGGTYEQYF.

CDR3 coding DNA: TGTGCCAGACCGGGACTAGCGGGATGTCAGTTTGGTGAGCAGTTCTTC. Protein sequence: CARPGLAGCQFGEQFF. The chain links TRBV27 to TRBJ2-1; TRBD2 agrees at 13 bases. The germline V gene encodes CDR1 MNHEY and CDR2 SMNVEV (reference sequence). Trimming removed 9 bases from V and 9 bases from J; junction bases left unmatched: 14. The CDR3 runs 16 residues.

J is TRBJ2-5 and V is TRBV4-2, with a tentative D call TRBD2 (6 bases). Trimming removed 1 base from V and 2 bases from J, with 11 bases in between. The CDR3 covers 15 residues. Germline V gene lookup returns CDR1 LGHNA and CDR2 YNFKEQ. The CDR3 sequence: CASSQGGGNQETQYF. The CDR3, as DNA: TGTGCCAGCAGCCAAGGTGGAGGGAATCAAGAGACCCAGTACTTC.

V gene TRBV27 combines with J gene TRBJ2-7, with 9 bases identical to TRBD1. V dropped 0 bases and J dropped 3; count of bases not matched to a gene: 6. Germline assignment: CDR1 MNHEY and CDR2 SMNVEV (reference sequence). The CDR3 extends over 16 amino acids. DNA for the CDR3: TGTGCCAGCAGTTTATCCCCGACAGGGGGGCTCTACGAGCAGTACTTC. Translation gives CASSLSPTGGLYEQYF.